Listed below are T cell receptor beta chains from one sample, sequenced in a study of shared clonotypes between healthy human individuals. Repertoires were generated with immunoSEQ multiplex PCR, while TCRdb's copy carries only in-frame clones and drops some. The table lists approximately 640,000 clones, roughly 88% of them singletons. The specimen was memory CD8+ T cells from PBMCs. These receptors were taken from a man between 18 and 35 years old in good health. Some clones in this sample may be carry-over from other donors' samples. CDR3s include the opening cysteine and the closing phenylalanine or tryptophan. A D gene is named only where the DNA matches it firmly. Size is omitted from some rows. Given values are once, few, many or a class for expanded clones.

NA	TRBD1	TRBJ1-1	TRBV7-9	15	TGTGCCAGCAGCTTCCCAGGGGGAAATTTGGATGAGGCTTTCTTT	CASSFPGGNLDEAFF
few	NA	TRBJ1-2	TRBV29-1	11	TGCAGCGTTGATGAGCGGGATGGCTACACCTTC	CSVDERDGYTF
NA	NA	TRBJ2-1	TRBV5-6	16	TGTGCCAGCAGCTTGGCCAGGGCGGGTAACCACAATGAGCAGTTCTTC	CASSLARAGNHNEQFF
NA	NA	TRBJ2-1	TRBV27	13	TGTGCCAGCAGTTTAGTCTCCTACAATGAGCAGTTCTTC	CASSLVSYNEQFF
NA	NA	TRBJ2-7	TRBV9	13	TGTGCCAGCAGCGATGACAGCTCCTACGAGCAGTACTTC	CASSDDSSYEQYF
NA	NA	TRBJ2-1	TRBV5-1	13	TGCGCCAGCAGCGTAGGAATCAAAAATGAGCAGTTCTTC	CASSVGIKNEQFF
NA	NA	TRBJ1-5	TRBV27	14	TGTGCCAGCAGAGCAGGGTGGGGCAATCAGCCCCAGCATTTT	CASRAGWGNQPQHF
NA	TRBD1	TRBJ1-1	TRBV5-5	15	TGTGCCAGCACCCGGGGACAGGCGTTGCCCACTGAAGCTTTCTTT	CASTRGQALPTEAFF
NA	NA	TRBJ2-7	TRBV6-6	15	TGTGCCAGCAGCCCTAGGGGGAGCTTCGACTACGAGCAGTACTTC	CASSPRGSFDYEQYF
NA	NA	TRBJ2-3	TRBV27	12	TGTGCCAGCAGTTTATGGCCAGATACGCAGTATTTT	CASSLWPDTQYF
NA	NA	TRBJ1-4	TRBV7-9	14	TGTGCCAGCAGCTTTGGTTTAGCGCCTGAAAAACTGTTTTTT	CASSFGLAPEKLFF
NA	TRBD2	TRBJ2-1	TRBV7-8	16	TGTGCCAGCAGCTTAGCGCTAGCGGGAGTCGCCAATGAGCAGTTCTTC	CASSLALAGVANEQFF
NA	TRBD1	TRBJ2-5	TRBV7-9	15	TGTGCCAGCAGCTCACGGACAGGACAGAGGGAGACCCAGTACTTC	CASSSRTGQRETQYF